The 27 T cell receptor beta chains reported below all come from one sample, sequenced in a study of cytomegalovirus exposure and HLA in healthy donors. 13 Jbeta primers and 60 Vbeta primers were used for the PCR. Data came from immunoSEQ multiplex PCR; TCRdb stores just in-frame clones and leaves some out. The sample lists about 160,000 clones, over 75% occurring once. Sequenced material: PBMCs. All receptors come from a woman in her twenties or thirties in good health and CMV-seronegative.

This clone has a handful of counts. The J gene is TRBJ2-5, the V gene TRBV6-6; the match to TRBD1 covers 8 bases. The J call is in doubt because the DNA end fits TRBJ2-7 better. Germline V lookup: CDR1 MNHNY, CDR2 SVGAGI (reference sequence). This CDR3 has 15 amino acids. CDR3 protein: CASSSPRQGNYEQYF. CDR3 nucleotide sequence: TGTGCCAGCAGTTCCCCAAGACAGGGGAACTACGAGCAGTACTTC.

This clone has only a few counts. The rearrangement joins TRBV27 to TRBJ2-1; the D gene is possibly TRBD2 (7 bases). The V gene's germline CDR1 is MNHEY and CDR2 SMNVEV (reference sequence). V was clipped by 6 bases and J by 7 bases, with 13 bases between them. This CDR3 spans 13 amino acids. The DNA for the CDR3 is TGTGCCAGCAGCCGGGGGGCCGGAAATGAGCAGTTCTTC. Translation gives CASSRGAGNEQFF.

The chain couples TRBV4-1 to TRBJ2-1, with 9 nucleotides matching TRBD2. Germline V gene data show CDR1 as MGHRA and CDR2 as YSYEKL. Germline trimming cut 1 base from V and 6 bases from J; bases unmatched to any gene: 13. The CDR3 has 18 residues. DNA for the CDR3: TGCGCCAGCAGCCAAGTGGATATGGGGCTAGCGGGGCTCAATGAGCAGTTCTTC. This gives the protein CASSQVDMGLAGLNEQFF.

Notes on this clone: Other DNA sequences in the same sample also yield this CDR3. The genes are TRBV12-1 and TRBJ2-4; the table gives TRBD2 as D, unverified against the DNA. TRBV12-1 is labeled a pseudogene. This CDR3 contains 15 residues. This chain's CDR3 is CASSLIRTGGLQQYF. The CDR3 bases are TGTGCCAGCAGCCTAATCAGGACGGGGGGCCTACAACAGTACTTC.

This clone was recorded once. CDR3 in amino acids: CASSPGSGGGYEQYF. In nucleotides, the CDR3 is TGTGCCAGCAGTCCAGGGAGCGGGGGAGGGTACGAGCAGTACTTC. The chain carries TRBV13 and TRBJ2-7; the match to TRBD2 covers 8 bases. Germline V gene data show CDR1 as PRHDT and CDR2 as FYEKMQ (reference sequence). The CDR3 is 15 residues long. V lost 6 bases, J lost 4 bases, and 11 bases stayed unmatched.

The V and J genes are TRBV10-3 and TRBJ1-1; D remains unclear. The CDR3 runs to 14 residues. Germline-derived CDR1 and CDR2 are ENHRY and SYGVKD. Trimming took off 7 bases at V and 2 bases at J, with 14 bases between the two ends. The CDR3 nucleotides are TGTGCCATCACGACGAACCAGGAAAACACTGAAGCTTTCTTT. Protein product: CAITTNQENTEAFF.

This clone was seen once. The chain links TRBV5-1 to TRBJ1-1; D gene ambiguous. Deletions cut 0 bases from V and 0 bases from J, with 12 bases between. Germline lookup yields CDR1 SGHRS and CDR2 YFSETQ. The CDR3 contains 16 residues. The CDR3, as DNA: TGCGCCAGCAGCTTGGTTGCAGGCTCGATGAACACTGAAGCTTTCTTT. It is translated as CASSLVAGSMNTEAFF.

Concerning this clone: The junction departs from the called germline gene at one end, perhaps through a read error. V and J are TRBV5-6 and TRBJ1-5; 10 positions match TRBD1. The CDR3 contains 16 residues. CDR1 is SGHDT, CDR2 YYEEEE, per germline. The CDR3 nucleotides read TGTGCCAGCAGTTTGGGCGGGACAGGGGTCTACCAGCCCCAGCATTTT. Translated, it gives CASSLGGTGVYQPQHF. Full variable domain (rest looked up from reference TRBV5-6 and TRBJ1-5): DAGVTQSPTHLIKTRGQQVTLRCSPKSGHDTVSWYQQALGQGPQFIFQYYEEEERQRGNFPDRFSGHQFPNYSSELNVNALLLGDSALYLCASSLGGTGVYQPQHFGDGTRLSIL.

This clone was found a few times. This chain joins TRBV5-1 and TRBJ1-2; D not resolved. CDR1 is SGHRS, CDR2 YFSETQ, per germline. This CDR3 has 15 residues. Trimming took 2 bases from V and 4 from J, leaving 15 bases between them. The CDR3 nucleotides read TGCGCCAGCAGCTTTGGGTCGGGGAGCCTCTATGGCTACACCTTC. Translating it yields CASSFGSGSLYGYTF.

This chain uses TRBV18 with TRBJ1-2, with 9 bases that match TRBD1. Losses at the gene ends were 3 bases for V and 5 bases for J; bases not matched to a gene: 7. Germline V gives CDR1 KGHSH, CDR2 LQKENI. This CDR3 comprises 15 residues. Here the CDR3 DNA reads TGTGCCAGCTCACCGACATCCGACAGGGGGTATGGCTACACCTTC. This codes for CASSPTSDRGYGYTF.

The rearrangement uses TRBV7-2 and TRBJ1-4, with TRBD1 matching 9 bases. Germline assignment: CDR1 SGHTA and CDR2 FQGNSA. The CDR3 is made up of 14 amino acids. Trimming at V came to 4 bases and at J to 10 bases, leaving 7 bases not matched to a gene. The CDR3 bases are TGTGCCAGCAGCTCGGACAGGGGATTTAGAAAACTGTTTTTT. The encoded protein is CASSSDRGFRKLFF.

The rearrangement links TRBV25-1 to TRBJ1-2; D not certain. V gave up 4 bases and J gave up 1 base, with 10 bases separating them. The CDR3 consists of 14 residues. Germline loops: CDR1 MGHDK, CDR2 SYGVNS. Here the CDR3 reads CASSGHGRNYGYTF. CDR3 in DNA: TGTGCCAGCAGTGGTCATGGGCGTAACTATGGCTACACCTTC.

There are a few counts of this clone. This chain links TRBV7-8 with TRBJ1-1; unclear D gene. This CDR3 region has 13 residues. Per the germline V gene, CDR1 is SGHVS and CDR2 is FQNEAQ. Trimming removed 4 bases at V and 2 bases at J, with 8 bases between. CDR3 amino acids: CASSSDFNTEAFF. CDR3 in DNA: TGTGCCAGCAGCTCTGACTTTAACACTGAAGCTTTCTTT.

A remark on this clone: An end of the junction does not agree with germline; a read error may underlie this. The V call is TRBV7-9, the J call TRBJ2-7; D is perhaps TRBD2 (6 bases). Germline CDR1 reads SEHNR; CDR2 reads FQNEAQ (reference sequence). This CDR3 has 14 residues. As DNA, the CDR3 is TGTTCCAGCAGCTCTAAAGTCTCGGGGGACGAGCAGTACTTC. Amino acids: CSSSSKVSGDEQYF.

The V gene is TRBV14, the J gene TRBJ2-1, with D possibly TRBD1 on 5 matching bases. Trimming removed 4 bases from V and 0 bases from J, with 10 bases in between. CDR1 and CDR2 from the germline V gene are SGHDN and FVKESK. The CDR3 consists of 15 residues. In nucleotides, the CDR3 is TGTGCCAGCAGCCCTGCAGGGAACTCCTACAATGAGCAGTTCTTC. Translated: CASSPAGNSYNEQFF. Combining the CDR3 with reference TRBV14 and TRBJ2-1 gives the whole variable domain EAGVTQFPSHSVIEKGQTVTLRCDPISGHDNLYWYRRVMGKEIKFLLHFVKESKQDESGMPNNRFLAERTGGTYSTLKVQPAELEDSGVYFCASSPAGNSYNEQFFGPGTRLTVL.

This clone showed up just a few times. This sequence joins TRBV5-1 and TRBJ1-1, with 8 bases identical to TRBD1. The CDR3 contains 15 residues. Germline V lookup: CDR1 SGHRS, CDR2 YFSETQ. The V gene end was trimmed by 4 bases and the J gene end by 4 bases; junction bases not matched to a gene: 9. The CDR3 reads CASSVRTGRATEAFF. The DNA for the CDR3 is TGCGCCAGCAGCGTTCGGACAGGGAGGGCCACTGAAGCTTTCTTT.

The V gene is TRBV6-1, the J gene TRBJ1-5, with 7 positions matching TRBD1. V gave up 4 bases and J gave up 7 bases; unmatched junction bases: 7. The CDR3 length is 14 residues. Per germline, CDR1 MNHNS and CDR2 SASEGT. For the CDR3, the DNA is TGTGCCAGCAGTGGAGACAGGGCGTCGCAGCCCCAGCATTTT. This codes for CASSGDRASQPQHF.

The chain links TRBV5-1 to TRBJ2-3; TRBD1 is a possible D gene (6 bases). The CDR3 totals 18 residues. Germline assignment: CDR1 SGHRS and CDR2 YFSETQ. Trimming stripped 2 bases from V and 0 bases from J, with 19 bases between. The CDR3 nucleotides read TGCGCCAGCAGCTTAAGCAGGAAGGGGGTTTCTAGCACAGATACGCAGTATTTT. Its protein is CASSLSRKGVSSTDTQYF.

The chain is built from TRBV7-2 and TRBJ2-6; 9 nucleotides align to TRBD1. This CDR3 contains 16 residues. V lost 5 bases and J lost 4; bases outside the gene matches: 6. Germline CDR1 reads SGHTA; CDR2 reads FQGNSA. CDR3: CASSPFGTGGANVLTF. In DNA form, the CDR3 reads TGTGCCAGCAGCCCCTTTGGGACAGGGGGGGCCAACGTCCTGACTTTC.

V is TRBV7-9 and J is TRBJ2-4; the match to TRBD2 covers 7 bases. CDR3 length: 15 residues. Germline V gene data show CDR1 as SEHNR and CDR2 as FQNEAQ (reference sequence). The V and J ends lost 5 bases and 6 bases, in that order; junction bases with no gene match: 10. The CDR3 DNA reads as TGTGCCAGCAGCCTGTACCGGGGGGACCCAAACATTCAGTACTTC. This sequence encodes CASSLYRGDPNIQYF.

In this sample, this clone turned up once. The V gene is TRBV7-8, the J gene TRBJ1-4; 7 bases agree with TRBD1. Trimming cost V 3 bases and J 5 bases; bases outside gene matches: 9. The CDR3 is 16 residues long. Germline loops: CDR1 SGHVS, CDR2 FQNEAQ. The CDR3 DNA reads TGTGCCAGCAGCTTCATAAACAGGGGATTGAATGAAAAACTGTTTTTT. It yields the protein CASSFINRGLNEKLFF.

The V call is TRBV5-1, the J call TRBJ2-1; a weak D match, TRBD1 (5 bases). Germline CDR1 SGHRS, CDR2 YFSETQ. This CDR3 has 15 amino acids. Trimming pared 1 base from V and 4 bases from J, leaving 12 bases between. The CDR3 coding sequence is TGCGCCAGCAGCTTGTACCAGGGCCTATACAATGAGCAGTTCTTC. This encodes CASSLYQGLYNEQFF.

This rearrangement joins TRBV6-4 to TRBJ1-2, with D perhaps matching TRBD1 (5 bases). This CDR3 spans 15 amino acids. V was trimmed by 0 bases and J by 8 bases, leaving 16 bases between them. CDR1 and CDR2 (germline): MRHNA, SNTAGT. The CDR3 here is CASSDSQWGGGGYTF. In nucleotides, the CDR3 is TGTGCCAGCAGTGACTCCCAATGGGGCGGCGGCGGCTACACCTTC.

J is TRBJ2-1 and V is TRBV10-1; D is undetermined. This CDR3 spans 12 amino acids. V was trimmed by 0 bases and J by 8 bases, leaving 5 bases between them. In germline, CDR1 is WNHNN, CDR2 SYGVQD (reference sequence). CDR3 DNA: TGCGCCAGCAGTGAGTCGACACATGAGCAGTTCTTC. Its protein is CASSESTHEQFF.

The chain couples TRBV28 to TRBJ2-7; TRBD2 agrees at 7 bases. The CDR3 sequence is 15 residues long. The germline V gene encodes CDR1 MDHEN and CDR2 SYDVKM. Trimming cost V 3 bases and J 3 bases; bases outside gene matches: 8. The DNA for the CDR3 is TGTGCCAGCAGTTTCGGGCCTCGGGGGGACTACGAGCAGTACTTC. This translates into CASSFGPRGDYEQYF. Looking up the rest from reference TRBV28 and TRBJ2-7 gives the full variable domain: DVKVTQSSRYLVKRTGEKVFLECVQDMDHENMFWYRQDPGLGLRLIYFSYDVKMKEKGDIPEGYSVSREKKERFSLILESASTNQTSMYLCASSFGPRGDYEQYFGPGTRLTVT.

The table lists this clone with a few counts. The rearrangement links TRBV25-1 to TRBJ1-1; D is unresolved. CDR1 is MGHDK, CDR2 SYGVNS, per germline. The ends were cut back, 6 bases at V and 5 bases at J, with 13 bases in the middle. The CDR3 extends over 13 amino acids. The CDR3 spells CASRRDLGTEAFF. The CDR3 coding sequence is TGTGCCAGCAGGAGGGATCTCGGGACTGAAGCTTTCTTT.

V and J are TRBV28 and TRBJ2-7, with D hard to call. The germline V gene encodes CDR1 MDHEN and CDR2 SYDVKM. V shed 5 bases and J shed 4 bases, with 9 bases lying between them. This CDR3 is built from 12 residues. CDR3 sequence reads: CASSIKPYEQYF. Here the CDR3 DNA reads TGTGCCAGCAGTATTAAGCCATACGAGCAGTACTTC.